This T cell receptor beta chain was documented in a study of blood T cell repertoires in COVID-19. Overall study: Samples taken during acute and convalescent COVID-19 were collected in the United States, Italy and Spain. Sample material is recorded as cDNA or gDNA derived from T cells, B-cell-depleted T cells, or PBMCs.

Clones were read by immunoSEQ multiplex PCR, and TCRdb kept only the in-frame ones, dropping some. The table has about 200,000 clones, 84% seen once; the top ten hold about 8.3%. The CDR3 spans 13 residues. Looked up from germline, CDR1 is SGHRS and CDR2 is YFSETQ. Trimming stripped 4 bases from V and 10 bases from J, with 15 bases between. Enrollment of patients from Seattle took place during active infection, with longitudinal follow-up. This TCR was recovered from a woman of 80 years or more with COVID-19, enrolled during active disease. The V gene is TRBV5-1, the J gene TRBJ1-5, with a possible D match to TRBD1 (6 bases). The sample comprised peripheral blood. The CDR3 DNA reads as TGCGCCAGCAGCCCCAGGGGTGAGGTTCCCCAGCATTTT. Its protein product is CASSPRGEVPQHF.